The entry below gives a single TCR beta chain sequence along with its context. The antigen is undetermined. This sample was taken from a study of monozygotic twins with inflammatory bowel disease. General observations from the study: There were differing immunosuppressive treatments, which may have added variability to patient repertoires.

TCRdb reprocessed the 5' RACE reads and keeps a single row for each CDR3 protein, giving no DNA. This repertoire comprises more than 120,000 distinct CDR3 sequences; its ten largest clones make up 2.4%. Germline V gene sequence: CDR1 SEHNR, CDR2 FQNEAQ (reference sequence). The CDR3 has 13 amino acids. Sequencing used blood. The rearrangement uses TRBV7-9 and TRBJ2-7. The clonotype comes from a human donor with ulcerative colitis or Crohn's disease, or a healthy co-twin of an affected twin (not recorded which). The CDR3 protein is CASSYGSPGEQYF.